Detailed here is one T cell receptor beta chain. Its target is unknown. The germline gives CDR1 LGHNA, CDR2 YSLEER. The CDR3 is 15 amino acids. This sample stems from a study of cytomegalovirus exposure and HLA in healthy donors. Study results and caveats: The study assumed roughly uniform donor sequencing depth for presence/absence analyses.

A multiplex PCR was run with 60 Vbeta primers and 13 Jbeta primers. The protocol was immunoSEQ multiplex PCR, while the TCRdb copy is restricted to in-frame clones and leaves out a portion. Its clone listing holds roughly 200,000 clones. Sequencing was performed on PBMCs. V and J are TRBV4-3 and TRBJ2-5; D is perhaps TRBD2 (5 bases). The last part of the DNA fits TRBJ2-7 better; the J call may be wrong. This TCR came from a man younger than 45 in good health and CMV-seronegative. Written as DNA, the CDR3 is TGCGCCAGCAGCCAAGAACGCGGGCAATCCGACGAGCAGTACTTC. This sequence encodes CASSQERGQSDEQYF.